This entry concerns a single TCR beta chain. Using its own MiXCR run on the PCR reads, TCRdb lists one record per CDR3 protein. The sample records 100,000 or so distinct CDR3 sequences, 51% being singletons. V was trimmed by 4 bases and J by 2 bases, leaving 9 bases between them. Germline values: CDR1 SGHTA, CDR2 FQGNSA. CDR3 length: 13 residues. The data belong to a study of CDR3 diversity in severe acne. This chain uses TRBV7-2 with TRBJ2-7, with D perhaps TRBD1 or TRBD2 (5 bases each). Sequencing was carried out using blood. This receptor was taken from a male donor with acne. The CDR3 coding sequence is TGTGCCAGCAGCTGGGACGGAACCTACGAGCAGTACTTC. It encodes CASSWDGTYEQYF.